The T cell receptor beta chain described here comes from a study of control samples from healthy donors and cancer patients. Some clones are missing from TCRdb's copy, which holds only in-frame ones; the method was immunoSEQ multiplex PCR. Of around 150,000 clones listed, roughly 94% were seen once; the top ten hold about 14%. The CDR3 runs 14 residues. Looked up from germline, CDR1 is KGHSH and CDR2 is LQKENI. Losses at the gene ends were 2 bases for V and 5 bases for J; bases not matched to a gene: 3. The V gene is TRBV18, the J gene TRBJ2-1, with 7 nucleotides matching TRBD2. The clonotype originates from a man in his 60s with colorectal cancer. Sample: PBMCs. CDR3 nucleotide sequence: TGTGCCAGCTCACCAGGCCTAGCGGACAATGAGCAGTTCTTC. This translates into CASSPGLADNEQFF. Complete variable domain (other parts from reference TRBV18 and TRBJ2-1): NAGVMQNPRHLVRRRGQEARLRCSPMKGHSHVYWYRQLPEEGLKFMVYLQKENIIDESGMPKERFSAEFPKEGPSILRIQQVVRGDSAAYFCASSPGLADNEQFFGPGTRLTVL.